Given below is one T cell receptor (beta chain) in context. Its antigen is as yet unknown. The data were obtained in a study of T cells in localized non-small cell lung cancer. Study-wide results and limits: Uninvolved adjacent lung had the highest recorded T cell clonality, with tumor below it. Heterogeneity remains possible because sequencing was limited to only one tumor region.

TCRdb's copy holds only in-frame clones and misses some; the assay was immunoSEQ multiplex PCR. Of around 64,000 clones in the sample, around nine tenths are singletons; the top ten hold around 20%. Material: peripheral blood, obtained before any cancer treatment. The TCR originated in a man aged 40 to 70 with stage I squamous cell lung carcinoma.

The CDR3 DNA sequence: TGCGCCAGCAGCTTGCGTAGGGAGGGTACCGGGGAGCTGTTTTTT. Translated: CASSLRREGTGELFF. The V call is TRBV5-1, the J call TRBJ2-2, with 7 positions matching TRBD2. The V gene end was trimmed by 1 base and the J gene end by 5 bases; junction bases not matched to a gene: 5. CDR3 length: 15 residues. From germline, CDR1 is SGHRS and CDR2 YFSETQ.